This T cell receptor beta chain was sequenced in a study of T cell changes during pregnancy in multiple sclerosis. TCRdb's copy holds only in-frame clones and misses some; the assay was immunoSEQ multiplex PCR. Among 30,000 to 45,000 clones listed, 70% to 90% were seen once. This specimen was CD4+ T cells from peripheral blood mononuclear cells, taken in the first trimester of pregnancy. The receptor was derived from a female donor with multiple sclerosis, enrolled in a pregnancy study.

CDR3 loop: CASTAQGLAKNIQYF. CDR3 coding DNA: TGTGCCAGTACCGCACAGGGCTTAGCCAAAAACATTCAGTACTTC. The chain recombines TRBV19 with TRBJ2-4, with D maybe TRBD1 (6 bases). The germline CDR1 and CDR2 sequences are LNHDA and SQIVND (reference sequence). CDR3 length equals 15 residues. The ends were cut back, 7 bases at V and 0 bases at J, with 13 bases in the middle.